The 8 T cell receptor beta chains in this list originate from one sample, sequenced in a study of blood T cell repertoires in COVID-19. The assay was immunoSEQ multiplex PCR, and TCRdb's table has in-frame clones only and misses some. The sample yields a few hundred thousand clones, roughly 92% seen once. The specimen sequenced was PBMCs or T cells enriched from blood (not recorded which). These receptors originate from a woman in her thirties or forties who had been exposed to COVID-19.

The chain carries TRBV10-3 and TRBJ1-3, with D tentatively TRBD1 (6 bases). In germline, CDR1 is ENHRY, CDR2 SYGVKD. V was trimmed by 6 bases and J by 4 bases, leaving 13 bases between them. The CDR3 length is 14 residues. The CDR3 region has the DNA TGTGCCATCAGCCCACAGGGCTTCGGAAACACCATATATTTT. Translation: CAISPQGFGNTIYF.

This clone has just one count. Additional DNA sequences in this sample encode the identical CDR3. This chain connects TRBV19 to TRBJ1-5; no firm D call. V lost 3 bases and J lost 0, with 9 bases in between. The CDR3 runs 15 residues. The germline V gene has CDR1 LNHDA and CDR2 SQIVND (reference sequence). CDR3 in DNA: TGTGCCAGTAGTATTAGCGGTTATAGCAATCAGCCCCAGCATTTT. It specifies CASSISGYSNQPQHF.

The genes are TRBV13 and TRBJ2-2; possibly TRBD2 for D (8 bases). The V and J ends lost 5 bases and 1 base respectively, with 38 bases between them. This CDR3 has 24 residues. Germline-derived CDR1 and CDR2 are PRHDT and FYEKMQ (reference sequence). The CDR3 region is CASSRLRERGLVPPRGRNTGELFF. CDR3 DNA sequence: TGTGCCAGCAGCAGGTTGAGGGAACGGGGACTAGTCCCACCTAGGGGGCGGAACACCGGGGAGCTGTTTTTT.

This chain joins TRBV14 and TRBJ1-6; D unclear. From germline, CDR1 is SGHDN and CDR2 FVKESK. V was clipped by 1 base and J by 4 bases, with 5 bases between them. CDR3 length: 14 residues. The CDR3 bases are TGTGCCAGCAGCCAAGCGTCTTATAATTCACCCCTCCACTTT. Translation: CASSQASYNSPLHF.

The chain has TRBV7-8 and TRBJ1-2, with no clear D. Germline V gene lookup returns CDR1 SGHVS and CDR2 FQNEAQ. The CDR3 loop spans 14 amino acids. The V end was cut by 6 bases, the J end by 4 bases, with 15 bases between. CDR3 in amino acids: CASRPDRESYGYTF. The CDR3 nucleotides are TGTGCCAGCAGACCCGACCGGGAGAGCTATGGCTACACCTTC.

The chain carries TRBV7-8 and TRBJ2-7; 12 bases align to TRBD2. CDR3 size: 14 residues. With 2 bases clipped from V and 5 bases from J, the junction kept 1 base outside the gene matches. Germline V gene sequence: CDR1 SGHVS, CDR2 FQNEAQ. CDR3 nucleotides: TGTGCCAGCAGCTTACTAGCGGGGGGGGACGAGCAGTACTTC. This codes for CASSLLAGGDEQYF.

This clone was picked up one time. The DNA of the CDR3 is TGTGCCAGCAGTTCCCCAGGGGAGAACACTGAAGCTTTCTTT. This gives the protein CASSSPGENTEAFF. The rearrangement joins TRBV6-5 to TRBJ1-1, with a weak D call TRBD1 (6 bases). CDR3 size: 14 residues. Germline CDR1 reads MNHEY; CDR2 reads SVGAGI. V lost 4 bases and J lost 1, with 10 bases in between.

The chain employs TRBV2 and TRBJ2-1, with D possibly TRBD1 on 6 matching bases. Between the trimmed V and J ends, which lost 7 bases and 7 bases, there was a span of 17 bases. There are 14 residues in the CDR3. Per germline, CDR1 SNHLY and CDR2 FYNNEI. The CDR3 protein is CASKRDTYKNEQFF. CDR3 nucleotide sequence: TGTGCCAGCAAGAGGGACACCTACAAGAATGAGCAGTTCTTC.